The clone carrying this TCR beta chain came up many times. Antigen unknown. Alpha and beta constant-region primers primed reverse transcription of approximately 0.55 ug RNA. Using multiplexing indices, alpha and beta chain libraries were generated apart by chain-specific third strand synthesis. Each CDR3 protein is one row after TCRdb ran MiXCR on the 5' RACE reads. The profile shows under 20,000 distinct CDR3 sequences, roughly 9% of them singletons. The CDR3 is 12 amino acids. From germline, CDR1 is MGHRA and CDR2 YSYEKL. V was clipped by 0 bases and J by 8 bases, with 5 bases between them. No cell fractionation was done, so the repertoire covers all unsorted peripheral blood T cells. The record originates from a study of HIV-infected patients and healthy controls. Study-level points and caveats: HIV-associated CDR3 frequencies dropped significantly during therapy; CMV-associated ones, mostly rising, changed nonsignificantly. With just sixteen HIV-infected individuals processed, the findings' generality was considered strongly limited. Slight age and sex differences between study cohorts did not explain the diversity differences.

The clonotype originates from an adult in good health. This rearrangement joins TRBV4-1 to TRBJ2-1, with no clear D. The sequenced material came from blood. The CDR3 DNA sequence: TGCGCCAGCAGCCAAGATACGGATGAGCAGTTCTTC. This gives the protein CASSQDTDEQFF.